One sample yielded the 10 T cell receptor beta chains listed below, sequenced in a study of T cell clonality in common variable immunodeficiency. The study's findings and limits: Common variable immunodeficiency TCR beta sequences reportedly had fewer deletions and N-nucleotide insertions.

These receptors have no identified antigens. Here immunoSEQ multiplex PCR was the method, and the copy in TCRdb shows in-frame clones only, minus some. Altogether about 35,000 clones were found in the sample, and no singletons occur. Sequences were obtained from peripheral blood mononuclear cells. The origin of the receptors is a human donor with common variable immunodeficiency.

This clone was counted between two and nine times. The sequenced fragment ends 3 residues before the CDR3 boundary, so the rest is inferred from the germline J gene. The chain is built from TRBV7-9 and TRBJ2-7, with TRBD1 as a possible D gene (6 bases). The CDR3 consists of 15 residues. V gave up 5 bases and J gave up 6 bases, with 20 bases separating them. Germline V CDR1 and CDR2: SEHNR, FQNEAQ (reference sequence). The CDR3: CASSLEEGVRAEQYF. The DNA read from the CDR3 is TGTGCCAGCAGCCTGGAAGAGGGGGTAAGGGCCGAG.

This clone was recorded at least ten times. The CDR3 end lies 3 residues beyond the end of the read and is filled in from the germline J gene. The chain employs TRBV18 and TRBJ2-3; 8 bases match TRBD2. The CDR3 loop spans 16 amino acids. Looked up from germline, CDR1 is KGHSH and CDR2 is LQKENI. V trimming: 7 bases; J trimming: 0 bases; junction bases outside the gene matches: 9. The sequenced part of the CDR3 DNA is TGTGCCAGCTTAAGAGGTAGCGGGGCTAGCACAGATACG. This gives the protein CASLRGSGASTDT. The entire CDR3 protein reads CASLRGSGASTDTQYF.

This clone was found a few times. With the read ending 3 residues before the CDR3 end, the germline J gene is used to fill in that end. Other DNA variants within this sample encode the same CDR3. The rearrangement uses TRBV7-9 and TRBJ1-3; D is possibly TRBD1 (5 bases). The CDR3 is made up of 14 amino acids. Germline V lookup: CDR1 SEHNR, CDR2 FQNEAQ (reference sequence). Trimming took off 2 bases at V and 2 bases at J, with 7 bases between the two ends. The CDR3 bases that were read are TGTGCCAGCAGCTTACAAGGGGCTGGAAACACC. The encoded protein is CASSLQGAGNT. The whole CDR3 reads CASSLQGAGNTIYF. Based on the CDR3 plus reference TRBV7-9 and TRBJ1-3, the full variable domain is DTGVSQNPRHKITKRGQNVTFRCDPISEHNRLYWYRQTLGQGPEFLTYFQNEAQLEKSRLLSDRFSAERPKGSFSTLEIQRTEQGDSAMYLCASSLQGAGNTIYFGEGSWLTVV.

This clone was seen only a few times. The read finishes 3 residues shy of the CDR3 end, and the germline J gene is used to complete it. The chain combines TRBV19 with TRBJ1-1; 12 bases are a match to TRBD1. V lost 5 bases and J lost 1; bases outside the gene matches: 2. The CDR3 length is 15 residues. Germline V gene lookup returns CDR1 LNHDA and CDR2 SQIVND (reference sequence). This chain's CDR3 is CASSGTGGRNTEAFF. CDR3 DNA (partial): TGTGCCAGTAGTGGGACAGGGGGCCGGAACACTGAA. Drawing the rest from reference TRBV19 and TRBJ1-1, the complete variable domain is DGGITQSPKYLFRKEGQNVTLSCEQNLNHDAMYWYRQDPGQGLRLIYYSQIVNDFQKGDIAEGYSVSREKKESFPLTVTSAQKNPTAFYLCASSGTGGRNTEAFFGQGTRLTVV.

Turning to this clone: The read comes to an end 3 residues before the CDR3 does, leaving the germline J gene to fill in the end. This chain connects TRBV7-6 to TRBJ2-5, with D perhaps matching TRBD1 (6 bases). Looked up from germline, CDR1 is SGHVS and CDR2 is FNYEAQ. This CDR3 has 18 residues. The V end lost 5 bases, the J end lost 3 bases, and 25 bases lay between the germline ends. CDR3 DNA (partial): TGTGCCAGCAGCCGATGGGGCAGGGGTAATGAGGGCAAAGAGACC. Translated: CASSRWGRGNEGKET. The full CDR3 sequence reads CASSRWGRGNEGKETQYF. Filled out from reference TRBV7-6 and TRBJ2-5, the complete variable domain reads GAGVSQSPRYKVTKRGQDVALRCDPISGHVSLYWYRQALGQGPEFLTYFNYEAQQDKSGLPNDRFSAERPEGSISTLTIQRTEQRDSAMYRCASSRWGRGNEGKETQYFGPGTRLLVL.

Many counts were recorded for this clone. The CDR3 extends 3 residues past the end of the read, so its final part is completed from the germline J gene. The chain carries TRBV6-1 and TRBJ2-5; 9 bases line up with TRBD1. CDR1 MNHNS and CDR2 SASEGT come from the germline V gene. The CDR3 is 15 residues long. V trimming: 4 bases; J trimming: 1 base; junction bases outside the gene matches: 4. The CDR3 DNA, read in part, is TGTGCCAGCAGTGGAGACAGGGGGTTCCAAGAGACC. Its translation: CASSGDRGFQET. In full, the CDR3 is CASSGDRGFQETQYF.

In this sample, this clone turned up a few times. With the read ending 3 residues before the CDR3 end, the germline J gene is used to fill in that end. This chain joins TRBV18 and TRBJ2-2, with 11 bases that match TRBD1. This CDR3 comprises 16 residues. The V gene end was trimmed by 4 bases and the J gene end by 0 bases; junction bases not matched to a gene: 1. Per germline, CDR1 KGHSH and CDR2 LQKENI. Incomplete CDR3 DNA: TGTGCCAGCTCACAGGGACAGGGGGCGAACACCGGGGAG. Amino acid sequence: CASSQGQGANTGE. The full CDR3 sequence reads CASSQGQGANTGELFF.

This clone was picked up many times. The read terminates 3 residues before the CDR3 end, so the remaining end is supplied by the germline J gene. This chain links TRBV2 with TRBJ2-5, with 9 bases fitting TRBD2. CDR1 and CDR2 from the germline V gene are SNHLY and FYNNEI. The length of the CDR3 is 16 residues. V shed 7 bases and J 2 bases; nucleotides not matched to a gene: 11. This CDR3 reads CASIRGSGGLQETQYF. The part of the CDR3 DNA that was read is TGTGCCAGCATTAGGGGGAGCGGGGGGCTACAAGAGACC.

At least ten counts were recorded for this clone. The CDR3 end is not reached by the read, which stops 3 residues before it; the germline J gene fills it in. The V call is TRBV5-1, the J call TRBJ2-7; no clear D gene. From germline, CDR1 is SGHRS and CDR2 YFSETQ. The V end lost 4 bases, the J end lost 0 bases, and 11 bases lay between the germline ends. The CDR3 is 14 amino acids. The CDR3 DNA, read in part, is TGCGCCAGCAGCGGCGACACCGCCTCCTACGAG. Translation gives CASSGDTASYE. The entire CDR3 protein is CASSGDTASYEQYF.

This clone was observed at least ten times. Sequencing ends 3 residues short of the CDR3 end; the germline J gene provides the rest. This sequence joins TRBV3-1 (or the pseudogene TRBV3-2) and TRBJ1-2; TRBD1 matches 9 bases. Germline lookup yields CDR1 LGHDT and CDR2 YNNKEL (reference sequence). After removal of 1 base from V and 4 bases from J, the junction contained 1 base not matched to a gene. The CDR3 is made up of 14 amino acids. The sequenced CDR3 bases are TGTGCCAGCAGCCAAGGACAGGGGGTCTATGGC. This translates into CASSQGQGVYG. The full CDR3 protein is CASSQGQGVYGYTF.